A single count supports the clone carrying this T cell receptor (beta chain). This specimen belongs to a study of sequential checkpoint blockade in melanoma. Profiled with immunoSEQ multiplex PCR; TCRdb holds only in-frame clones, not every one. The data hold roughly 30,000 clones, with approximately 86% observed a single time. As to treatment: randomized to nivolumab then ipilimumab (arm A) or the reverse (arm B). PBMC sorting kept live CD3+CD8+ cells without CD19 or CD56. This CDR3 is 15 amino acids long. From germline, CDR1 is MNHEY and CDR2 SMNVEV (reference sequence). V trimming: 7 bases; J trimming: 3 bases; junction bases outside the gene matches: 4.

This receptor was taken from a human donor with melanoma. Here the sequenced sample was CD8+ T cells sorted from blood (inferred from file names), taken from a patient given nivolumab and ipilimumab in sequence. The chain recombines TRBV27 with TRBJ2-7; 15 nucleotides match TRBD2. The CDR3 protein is CASKMGLAGGYEQYF. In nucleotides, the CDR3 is TGTGCCAGCAAAATGGGACTAGCGGGAGGCTACGAGCAGTACTTC.